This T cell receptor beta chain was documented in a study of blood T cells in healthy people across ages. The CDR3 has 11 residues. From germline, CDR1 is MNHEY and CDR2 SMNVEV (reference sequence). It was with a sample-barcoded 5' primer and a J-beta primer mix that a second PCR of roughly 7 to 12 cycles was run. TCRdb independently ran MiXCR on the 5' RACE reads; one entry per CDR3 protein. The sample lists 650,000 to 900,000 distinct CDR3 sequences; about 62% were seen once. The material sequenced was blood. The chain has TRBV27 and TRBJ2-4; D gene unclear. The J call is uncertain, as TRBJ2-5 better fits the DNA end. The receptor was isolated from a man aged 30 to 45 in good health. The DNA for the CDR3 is TGTGCCTCACTGTCGGGAGAGACCCAGTACTTC. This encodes CASLSGETQYF.